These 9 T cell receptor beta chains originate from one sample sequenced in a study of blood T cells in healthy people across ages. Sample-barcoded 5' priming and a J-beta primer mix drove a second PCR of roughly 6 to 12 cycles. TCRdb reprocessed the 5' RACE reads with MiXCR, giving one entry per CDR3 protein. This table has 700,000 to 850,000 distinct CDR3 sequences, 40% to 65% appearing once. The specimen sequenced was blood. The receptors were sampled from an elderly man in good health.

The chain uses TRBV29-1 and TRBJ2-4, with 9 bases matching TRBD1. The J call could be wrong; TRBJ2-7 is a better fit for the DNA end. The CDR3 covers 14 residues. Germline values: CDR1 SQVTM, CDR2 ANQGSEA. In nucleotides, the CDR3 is TGCAGCGCCAACGGACAGGGGACCATAGCCGAGCAGTACTTC. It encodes CSANGQGTIAEQYF.

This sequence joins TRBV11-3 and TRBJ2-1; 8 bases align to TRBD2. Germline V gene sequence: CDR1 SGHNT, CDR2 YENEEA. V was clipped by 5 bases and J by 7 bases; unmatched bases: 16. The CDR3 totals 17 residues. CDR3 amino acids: CASSPRGLAGGGNEQFF. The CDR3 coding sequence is TGTGCCAGCAGCCCCCGAGGGCTAGCGGGTGGAGGGAATGAGCAGTTCTTC.

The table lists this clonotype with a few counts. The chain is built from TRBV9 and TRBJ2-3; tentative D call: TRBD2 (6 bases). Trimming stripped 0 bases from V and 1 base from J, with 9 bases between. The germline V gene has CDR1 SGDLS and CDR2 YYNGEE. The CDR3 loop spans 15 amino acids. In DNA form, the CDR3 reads TGTGCCAGCAGCGTAGGTGGCGGGGGCACAGATACGCAGTATTTT. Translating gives CASSVGGGGTDTQYF.

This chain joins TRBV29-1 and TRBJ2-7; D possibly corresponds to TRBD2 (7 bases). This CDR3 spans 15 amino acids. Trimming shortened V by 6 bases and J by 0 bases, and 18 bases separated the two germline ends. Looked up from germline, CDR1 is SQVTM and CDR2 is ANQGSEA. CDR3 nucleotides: TGCAGCGTGACGTACAGGGAGGGGAGCTCCTACGAGCAGTACTTC. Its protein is CSVTYREGSSYEQYF.

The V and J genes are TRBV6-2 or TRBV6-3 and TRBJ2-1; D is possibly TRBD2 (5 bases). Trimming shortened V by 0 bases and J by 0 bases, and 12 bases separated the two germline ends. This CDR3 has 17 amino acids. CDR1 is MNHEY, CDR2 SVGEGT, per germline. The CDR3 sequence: CASSYSASGASYNEQFF. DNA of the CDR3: TGTGCCAGCAGTTACTCGGCCAGCGGTGCCTCCTACAATGAGCAGTTCTTC.

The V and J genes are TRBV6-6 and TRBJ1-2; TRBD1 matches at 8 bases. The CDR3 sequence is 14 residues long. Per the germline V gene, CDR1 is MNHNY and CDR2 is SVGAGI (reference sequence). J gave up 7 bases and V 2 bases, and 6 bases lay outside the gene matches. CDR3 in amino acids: CASSYIQGAGGYTF. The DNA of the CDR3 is TGTGCCAGCAGTTACATCCAGGGGGCAGGTGGCTACACCTTC.

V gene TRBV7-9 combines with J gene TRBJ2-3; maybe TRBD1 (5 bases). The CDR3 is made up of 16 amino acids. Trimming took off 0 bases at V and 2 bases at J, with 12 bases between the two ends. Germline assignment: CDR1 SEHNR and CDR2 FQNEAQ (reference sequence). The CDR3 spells CASSLARRQFTDTQYF. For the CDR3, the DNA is TGTGCCAGCAGCTTAGCGAGGCGACAGTTCACAGATACGCAGTATTTT. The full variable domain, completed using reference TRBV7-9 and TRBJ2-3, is DTGVSQNPRHKITKRGQNVTFRCDPISEHNRLYWYRQTLGQGPEFLTYFQNEAQLEKSRLLSDRFSAERPKGSFSTLEIQRTEQGDSAMYLCASSLARRQFTDTQYFGPGTRLTVL.

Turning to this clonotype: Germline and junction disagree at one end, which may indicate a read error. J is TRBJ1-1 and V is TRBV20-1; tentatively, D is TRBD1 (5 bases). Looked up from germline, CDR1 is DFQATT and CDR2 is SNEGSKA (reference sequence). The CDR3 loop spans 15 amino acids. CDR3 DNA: TGCAGTGCTGGTATTCGACCAGGGAAGAACGCTGAAGCTTTCTTT. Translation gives CSAGIRPGKNAEAFF.

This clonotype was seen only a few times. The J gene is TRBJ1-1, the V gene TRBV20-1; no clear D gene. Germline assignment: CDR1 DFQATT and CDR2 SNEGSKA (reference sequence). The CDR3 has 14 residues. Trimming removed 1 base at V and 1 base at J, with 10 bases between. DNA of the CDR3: TGCAGTGCTAGAGGTCACCCACGGAACACTGAAGCTTTCTTT. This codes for CSARGHPRNTEAFF.